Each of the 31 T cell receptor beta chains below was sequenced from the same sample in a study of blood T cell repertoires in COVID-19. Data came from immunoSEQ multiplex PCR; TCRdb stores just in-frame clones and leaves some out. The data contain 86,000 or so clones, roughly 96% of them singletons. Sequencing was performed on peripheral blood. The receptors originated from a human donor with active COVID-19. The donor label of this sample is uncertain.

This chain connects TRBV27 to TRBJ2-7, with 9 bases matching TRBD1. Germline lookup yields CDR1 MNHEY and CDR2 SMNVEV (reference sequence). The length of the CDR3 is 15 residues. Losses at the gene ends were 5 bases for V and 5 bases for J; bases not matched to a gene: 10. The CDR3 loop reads CASSTPGQGVDEQYF. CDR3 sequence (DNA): TGTGCCAGCAGTACTCCGGGACAGGGAGTGGACGAGCAGTACTTC.

The CDR3 sequence: CASSYSTQRGAFF. DNA of the CDR3: TGTGCCAGCAGTTACTCGACGCAGCGCGGAGCTTTCTTT. The gene calls are TRBV6-5 and TRBJ1-1, with unresolved D. Germline V gives CDR1 MNHEY, CDR2 SVGAGI. V was trimmed by 0 bases and J by 10 bases, leaving 12 bases between them. This CDR3 contains 13 residues.

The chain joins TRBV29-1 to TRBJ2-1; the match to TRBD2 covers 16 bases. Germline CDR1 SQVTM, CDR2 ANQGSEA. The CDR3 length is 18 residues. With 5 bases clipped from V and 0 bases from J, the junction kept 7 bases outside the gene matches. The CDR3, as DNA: TGCAGCGTTCAGACGGGACTAGCGGGAGGGAGCTCCTACAATGAGCAGTTCTTC. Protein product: CSVQTGLAGGSSYNEQFF.

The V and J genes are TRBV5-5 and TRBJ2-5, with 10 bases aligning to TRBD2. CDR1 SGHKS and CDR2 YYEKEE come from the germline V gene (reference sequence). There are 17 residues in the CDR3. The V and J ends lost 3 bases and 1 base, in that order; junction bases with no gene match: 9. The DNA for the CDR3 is TGTGCCAGCAGCTCGATTACTAGCGGGGTGTCCCAAGAGACCCAGTACTTC. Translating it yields CASSSITSGVSQETQYF.

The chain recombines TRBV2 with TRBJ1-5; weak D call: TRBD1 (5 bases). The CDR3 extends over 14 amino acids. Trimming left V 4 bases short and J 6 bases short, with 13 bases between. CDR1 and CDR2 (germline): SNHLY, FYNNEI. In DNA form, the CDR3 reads TGTGCCAGCAGTGGAACAGGAAGGGGTCAGCCCCAGCATTTT. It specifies CASSGTGRGQPQHF.

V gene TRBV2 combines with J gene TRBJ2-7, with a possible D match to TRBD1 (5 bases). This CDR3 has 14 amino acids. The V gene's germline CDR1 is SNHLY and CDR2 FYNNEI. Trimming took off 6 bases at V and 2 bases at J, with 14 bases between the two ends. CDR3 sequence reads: CASSSGSPTYEQYF. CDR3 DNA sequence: TGTGCCAGCAGCTCAGGGTCACCAACCTACGAGCAGTACTTC.

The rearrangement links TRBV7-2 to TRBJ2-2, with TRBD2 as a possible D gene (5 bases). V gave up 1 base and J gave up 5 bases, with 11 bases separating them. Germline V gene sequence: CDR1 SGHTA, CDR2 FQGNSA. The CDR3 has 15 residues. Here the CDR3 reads CASSLGARVTGELFF. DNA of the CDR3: TGTGCCAGCAGCTTAGGAGCGCGGGTTACCGGGGAGCTGTTTTTT.

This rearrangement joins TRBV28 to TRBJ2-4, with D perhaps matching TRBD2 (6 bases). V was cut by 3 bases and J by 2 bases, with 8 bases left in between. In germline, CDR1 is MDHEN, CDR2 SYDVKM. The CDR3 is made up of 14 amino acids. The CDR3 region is CASSLGGSKNIQYF. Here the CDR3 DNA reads TGTGCCAGCAGTTTGGGGGGTTCCAAAAACATTCAGTACTTC.

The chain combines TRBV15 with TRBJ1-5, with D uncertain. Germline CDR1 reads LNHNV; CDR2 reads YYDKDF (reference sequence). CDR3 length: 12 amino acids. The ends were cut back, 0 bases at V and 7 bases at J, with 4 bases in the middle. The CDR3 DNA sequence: TGTGCCACCAGCAGAGATGGCCAGCCCCAGCATTTT. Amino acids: CATSRDGQPQHF.

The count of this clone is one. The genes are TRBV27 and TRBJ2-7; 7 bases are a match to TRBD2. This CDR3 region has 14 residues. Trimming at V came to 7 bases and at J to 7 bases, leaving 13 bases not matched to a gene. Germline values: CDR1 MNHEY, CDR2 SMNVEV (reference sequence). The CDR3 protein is CASTSHLGRVEQYF. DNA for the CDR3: TGTGCCAGCACCTCACACCTGGGGAGGGTTGAGCAGTACTTC.

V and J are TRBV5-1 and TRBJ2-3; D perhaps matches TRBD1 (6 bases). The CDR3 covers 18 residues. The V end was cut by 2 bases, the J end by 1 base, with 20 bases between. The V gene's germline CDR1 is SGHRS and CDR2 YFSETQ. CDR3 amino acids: CASSFEGHSLRGTDTQYF. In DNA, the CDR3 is TGCGCCAGCAGCTTCGAGGGACACTCCCTTAGGGGCACAGATACGCAGTATTTT.

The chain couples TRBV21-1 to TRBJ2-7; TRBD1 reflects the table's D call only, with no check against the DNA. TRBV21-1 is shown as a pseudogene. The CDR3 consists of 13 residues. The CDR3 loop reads CASSKRDSYEQYF. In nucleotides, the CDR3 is TGTGCCAGCAGCAAGCGGGACAGCTACGAGCAGTACTTC.

CDR3: CASSSKVEGKGTEAFF. The CDR3 DNA is TGTGCCAGCAGCTCCAAGGTAGAGGGAAAAGGCACTGAAGCTTTCTTT. The chain carries TRBV5-4 and TRBJ1-1, with no clear D. The CDR3 has 16 amino acids. Trimming stripped 3 bases from V and 4 bases from J, with 19 bases between. Germline V gives CDR1 SGHNT, CDR2 YYREEE (reference sequence).

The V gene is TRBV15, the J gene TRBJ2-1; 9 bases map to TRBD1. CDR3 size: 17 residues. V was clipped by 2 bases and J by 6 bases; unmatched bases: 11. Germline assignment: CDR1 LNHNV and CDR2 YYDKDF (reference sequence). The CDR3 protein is CATSRSDPGTGFNEQFF. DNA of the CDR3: TGTGCCACCAGCAGATCGGACCCCGGGACAGGGTTCAATGAGCAGTTCTTC. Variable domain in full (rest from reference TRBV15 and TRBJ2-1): DAMVIQNPRYQVTQFGKPVTLSCSQTLNHNVMYWYQQKSSQAPKLLFHYYDKDFNNEADTPDNFQSRRPNTSFCFLDIRSPGLGDTAMYLCATSRSDPGTGFNEQFFGPGTRLTVL.

DNA for the CDR3: TGTGCCAGCAGCCTCTTGTCGGGGAGCTCCTACAATGAGCAGTTCTTC. Protein: CASSLLSGSSYNEQFF. V is TRBV5-6 and J is TRBJ2-1; TRBD2 is a possible D gene (5 bases). V was trimmed by 4 bases and J by 0 bases, leaving 14 bases between them. This CDR3 has 16 amino acids. Germline V gives CDR1 SGHDT, CDR2 YYEEEE.

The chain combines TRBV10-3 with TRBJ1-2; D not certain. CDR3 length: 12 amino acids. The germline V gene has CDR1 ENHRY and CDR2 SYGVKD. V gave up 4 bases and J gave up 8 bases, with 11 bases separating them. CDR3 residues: CAISGEQRGYTF. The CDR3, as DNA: TGTGCCATCAGTGGGGAGCAAAGGGGCTACACCTTC.

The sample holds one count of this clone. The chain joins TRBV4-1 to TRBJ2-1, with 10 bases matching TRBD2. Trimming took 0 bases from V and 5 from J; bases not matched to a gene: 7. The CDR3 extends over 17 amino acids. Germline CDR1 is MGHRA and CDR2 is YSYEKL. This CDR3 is CASSQDPLAGANNEQFF. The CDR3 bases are TGCGCCAGCAGCCAAGATCCCCTAGCGGGGGCGAACAATGAGCAGTTCTTC.

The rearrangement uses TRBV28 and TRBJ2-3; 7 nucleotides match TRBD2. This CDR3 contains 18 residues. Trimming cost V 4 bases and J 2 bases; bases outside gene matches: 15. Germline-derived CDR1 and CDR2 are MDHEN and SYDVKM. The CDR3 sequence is CASSSARVGRDYTDTQYF. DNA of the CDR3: TGTGCCAGCAGTTCCGCCCGTGTTGGGCGGGACTACACAGATACGCAGTATTTT.

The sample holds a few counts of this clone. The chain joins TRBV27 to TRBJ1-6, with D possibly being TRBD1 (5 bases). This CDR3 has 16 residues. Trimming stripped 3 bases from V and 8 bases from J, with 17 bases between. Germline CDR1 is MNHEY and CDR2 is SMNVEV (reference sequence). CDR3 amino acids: CASSFGGGWLDSPLHF. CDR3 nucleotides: TGTGCCAGCAGTTTTGGTGGGGGGTGGTTGGATTCACCCCTCCACTTT.

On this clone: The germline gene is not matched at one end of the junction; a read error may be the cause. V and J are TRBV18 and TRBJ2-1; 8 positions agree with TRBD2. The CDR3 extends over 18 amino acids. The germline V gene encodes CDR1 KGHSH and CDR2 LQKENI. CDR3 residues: CASSPSAGGPPSSNEQFF. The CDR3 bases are TGTGCCAGCTCACCAAGTGCGGGAGGCCCCCCTTCCTCCAATGAGCAGTTCTTC.

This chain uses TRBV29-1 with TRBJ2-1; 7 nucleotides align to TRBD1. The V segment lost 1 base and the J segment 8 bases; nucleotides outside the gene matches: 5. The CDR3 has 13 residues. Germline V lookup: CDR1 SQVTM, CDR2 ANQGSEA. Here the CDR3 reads CSVEGDRVHEQFF. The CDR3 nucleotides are TGCAGCGTTGAAGGAGACAGGGTCCATGAGCAGTTCTTC.

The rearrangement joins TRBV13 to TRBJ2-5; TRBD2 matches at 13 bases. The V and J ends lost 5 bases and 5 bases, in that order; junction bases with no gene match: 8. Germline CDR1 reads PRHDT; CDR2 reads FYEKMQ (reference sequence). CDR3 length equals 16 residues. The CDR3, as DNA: TGTGCCAGCAGCGTACTAGCGGGGGGGCCTGTCGAGACCCAGTACTTC. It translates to CASSVLAGGPVETQYF.

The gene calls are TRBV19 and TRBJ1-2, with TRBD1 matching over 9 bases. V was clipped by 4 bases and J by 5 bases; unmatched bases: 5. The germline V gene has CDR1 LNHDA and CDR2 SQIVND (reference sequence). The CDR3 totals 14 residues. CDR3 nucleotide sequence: TGTGCCAGTAGTACCAGGGGACAGGGTTATGGCTACACCTTC. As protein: CASSTRGQGYGYTF.

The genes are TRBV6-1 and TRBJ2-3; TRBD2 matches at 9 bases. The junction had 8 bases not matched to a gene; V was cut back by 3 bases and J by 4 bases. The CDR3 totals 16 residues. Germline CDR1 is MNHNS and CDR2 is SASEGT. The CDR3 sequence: CASSDRGTSYPDTQYF. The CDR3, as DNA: TGTGCCAGCAGTGACCGCGGGACTAGCTACCCAGATACGCAGTATTTT.

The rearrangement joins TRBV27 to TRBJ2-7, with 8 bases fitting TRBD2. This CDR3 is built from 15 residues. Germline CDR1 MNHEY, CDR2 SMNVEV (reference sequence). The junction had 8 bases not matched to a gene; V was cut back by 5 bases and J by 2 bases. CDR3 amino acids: CASSLASGPPYEQYF. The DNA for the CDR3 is TGTGCCAGCAGTCTCGCTAGCGGGCCACCCTACGAGCAGTACTTC.

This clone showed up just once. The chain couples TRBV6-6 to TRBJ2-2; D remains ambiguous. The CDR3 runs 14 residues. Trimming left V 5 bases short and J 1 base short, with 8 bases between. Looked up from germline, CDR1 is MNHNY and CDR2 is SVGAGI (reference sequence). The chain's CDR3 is CASSNDLNTGELFF. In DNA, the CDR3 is TGTGCCAGCAGTAACGACTTGAACACCGGGGAGCTGTTTTTT.

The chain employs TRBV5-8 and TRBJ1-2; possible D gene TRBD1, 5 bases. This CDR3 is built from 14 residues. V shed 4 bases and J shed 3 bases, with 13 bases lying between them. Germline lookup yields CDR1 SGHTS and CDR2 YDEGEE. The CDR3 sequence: CASSRGQRDYGYTF. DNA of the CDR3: TGTGCCAGCAGCCGCGGACAACGAGACTATGGCTACACCTTC.

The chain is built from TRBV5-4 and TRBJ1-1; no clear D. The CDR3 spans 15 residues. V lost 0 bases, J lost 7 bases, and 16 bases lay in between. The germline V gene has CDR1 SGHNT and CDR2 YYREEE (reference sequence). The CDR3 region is CASSLVSPPGGEAFF. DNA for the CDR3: TGTGCCAGCAGCTTGGTCAGCCCCCCCGGAGGTGAAGCTTTCTTT.

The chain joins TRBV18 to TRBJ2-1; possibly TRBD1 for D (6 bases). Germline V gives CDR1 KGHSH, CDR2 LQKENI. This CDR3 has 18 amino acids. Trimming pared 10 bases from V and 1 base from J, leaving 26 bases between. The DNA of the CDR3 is TGTGCCAACAGGGCCCTAGACTTATCTAAGGGATCCTACAATGAGCAGTTCTTC. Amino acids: CANRALDLSKGSYNEQFF.

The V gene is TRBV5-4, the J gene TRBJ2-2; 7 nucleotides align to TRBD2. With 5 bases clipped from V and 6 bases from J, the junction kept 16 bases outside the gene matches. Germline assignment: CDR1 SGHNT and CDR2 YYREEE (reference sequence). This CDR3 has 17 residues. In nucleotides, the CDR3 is TGTGCCAGCAGTCCCCAAAGCCCGGGACTAAGCCCCGGGGAGCTGTTTTTT. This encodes CASSPQSPGLSPGELFF.

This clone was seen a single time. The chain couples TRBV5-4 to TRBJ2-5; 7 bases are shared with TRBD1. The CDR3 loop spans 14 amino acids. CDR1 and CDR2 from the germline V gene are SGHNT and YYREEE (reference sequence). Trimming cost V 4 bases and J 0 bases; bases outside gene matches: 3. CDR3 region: CASSPGTDQETQYF. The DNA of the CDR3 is TGTGCCAGCAGCCCTGGGACAGACCAAGAGACCCAGTACTTC.